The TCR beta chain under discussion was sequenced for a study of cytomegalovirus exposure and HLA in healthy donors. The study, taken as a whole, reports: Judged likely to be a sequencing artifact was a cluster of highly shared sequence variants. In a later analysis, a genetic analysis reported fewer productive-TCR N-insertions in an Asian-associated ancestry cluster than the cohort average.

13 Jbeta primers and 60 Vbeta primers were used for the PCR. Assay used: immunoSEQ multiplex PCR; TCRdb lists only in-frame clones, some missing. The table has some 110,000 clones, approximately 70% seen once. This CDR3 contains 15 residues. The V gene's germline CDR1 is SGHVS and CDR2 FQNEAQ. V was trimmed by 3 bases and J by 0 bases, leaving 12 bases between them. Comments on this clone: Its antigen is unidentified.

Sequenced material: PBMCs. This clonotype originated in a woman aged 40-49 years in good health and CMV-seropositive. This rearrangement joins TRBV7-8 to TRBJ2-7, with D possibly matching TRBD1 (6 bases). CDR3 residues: CASSFFRGSSYEQYF. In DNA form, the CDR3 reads TGTGCCAGCAGCTTCTTCAGGGGAAGCTCCTACGAGCAGTACTTC.